The rows below give T cell receptor beta chains drawn from one sample of a study of CD8 T cells in ankylosing spondylitis. From the 5' RACE reads, TCRdb called clonotypes with MiXCR, one entry per CDR3 protein. The repertoire holds under 850,000 distinct CDR3 sequences, with around 17% as singletons. The sequencing sample was made of blood, either unsorted or a sorted T cell fraction (not recorded which). All receptors come from a male donor with ankylosing spondylitis. Each CDR3 is given with its conserved first and last residue. The D gene is left open where the match is weak. Size is omitted from some rows. Given values are once, few, many or a class for expanded clones.

13	.	TRBJ2-1	TRBV10-2	.	CASSESETSEQFF	TGCGCCAGCAGTGAGTCGGAAACATCCGAGCAGTTCTTC
12	few	TRBJ2-2	TRBV5-1	.	CASSQDDGELFF	TGCGCCAGCAGCCAAGATGACGGGGAGCTGTTTTTT
14	few	TRBJ2-5	TRBV20-1	.	CSARDQGEQETQYF	TGCAGTGCTAGAGATCAGGGTGAACAAGAGACCCAGTACTTC
14	.	TRBJ2-3	TRBV7-9	.	CASSWDGLTDTQYF	TGTGCCAGCAGCTGGGACGGACTCACAGATACGCAGTATTTT
15	.	TRBJ2-7	TRBV20-1	.	CSARAETSLSYEQYF	TGCAGTGCTAGAGCCGAGACCAGCTTATCCTACGAGCAGTACTTC
12	.	TRBJ2-1	TRBV2	TRBD1	CASRTGANEQFF	TGTGCCAGCCGGACAGGGGCAAATGAGCAGTTCTTC
16	few	TRBJ2-6	TRBV29-1	.	CSGTTTSNSGANVLTF	TGCAGCGGAACGACAACCTCCAACTCTGGGGCCAACGTCCTGACTTTC
14	.	TRBJ1-5	TRBV20-1	.	CSARDRKSNQPQHF	TGCAGTGCTAGAGATAGGAAAAGCAATCAGCCCCAGCATTTT
12	.	TRBJ1-2	TRBV20-1	.	CSANRANYGYTF	TGCAGTGCTAACAGGGCTAACTATGGCTACACCTTC
13	few	TRBJ2-3	TRBV3-1	.	CASTEGDTDTQYF	TGTGCCAGCACTGAGGGAGACACAGATACGCAGTATTTT
16	few	TRBJ2-3	TRBV4-1	TRBD2	CASSQVTSGGLHTQYF	TGCGCCAGCAGCCAAGTTACTAGCGGGGGGCTACATACGCAGTATTTT
16	few	TRBJ1-6	TRBV20-1	.	CSARGAGTSNDSPLHF	TGCAGTGCTAGAGGGGCAGGGACTAGTAATGATTCACCCCTCCACTTT
16	.	TRBJ2-7	TRBV5-4	TRBD1	CASSPNPGTVSYEQYF	TGTGCCAGCAGCCCGAACCCCGGGACAGTCTCCTACGAGCAGTACTTC
12	many	TRBJ1-2	TRBV29-1	TRBD1	CSVGQGAGGYTF	TGCAGCGTGGGACAGGGGGCGGGTGGCTACACCTTC
14	.	TRBJ2-7	TRBV20-1	TRBD1	CSAQSGTGSYEQYF	TGCAGTGCACAGTCCGGGACAGGGTCCTACGAGCAGTACTTC
15	many	TRBJ1-1	TRBV13	TRBD1	CASSYRGRVDTEAFF	TGTGCCAGCAGCTACAGGGGAAGGGTTGACACTGAAGCTTTCTTT
17	few	TRBJ2-5	TRBV11-2	.	CASSPQGRGWGQETQYF	TGTGCCAGCAGCCCACAAGGGCGGGGTTGGGGCCAAGAGACCCAGTACTTC
15	.	TRBJ2-1	TRBV6-1	TRBD2	CASSEQAGGPREQFF	TGTGCCAGCAGTGAACAGGCGGGGGGGCCCCGGGAGCAGTTCTTC
11	many	TRBJ1-2	TRBV29-1	.	CSVAGNYGYTF	TGCAGCGTTGCAGGGAACTATGGCTACACCTTC
13	.	TRBJ2-7	TRBV5-1	.	CASSFDYTYEQYF	TGCGCCAGCAGCTTCGACTACACCTACGAGCAGTACTTC
14	few	TRBJ1-2	TRBV5-5	.	CASSLGSGAYGYTF	TGTGCCAGCAGCTTGGGTTCGGGGGCCTATGGCTACACCTTC
16	few	TRBJ2-1	TRBV2	TRBD2	CASIEIAGGPYNEQFF	TGTGCCAGCATCGAAATAGCGGGAGGGCCTTACAATGAGCAGTTCTTC
12	.	TRBJ2-3	TRBV12-3/TRBV12-4	.	CASNAGTDTQYF	TGTGCCAGCAACGCCGGCACAGATACGCAGTATTTT
13	few	TRBJ2-2	TRBV19	.	CASLGQNTGELFF	TGTGCCAGTCTCGGGCAGAACACCGGGGAGCTGTTTTTT
14	.	TRBJ1-2	TRBV7-9	.	CASTHRTENYGYTF	TGTGCCAGCACCCACCGGACAGAAAACTATGGCTACACCTTC
16	.	TRBJ2-5	TRBV3-1	.	CASSLFRRGGPETQYF	TGTGCCAGCAGCCTCTTCCGGAGGGGGGGCCCAGAGACCCAGTACTTC
15	few	TRBJ2-2	TRBV27	.	CASSPSSYNTGELFF	TGTGCCAGCAGTCCCTCTTCCTACAACACCGGGGAGCTGTTTTTT
15	.	TRBJ1-3	TRBV7-2	.	CASSQERGLGNTIYF	TGTGCCAGCAGTCAAGAGCGGGGGCTTGGAAACACCATATATTTT
14	few	TRBJ2-7	TRBV7-9	.	CATGGARQTYEQYF	TGTGCCACGGGCGGGGCGCGGCAGACCTACGAGCAGTACTTC
13	many	TRBJ1-2	TRBV12-3/TRBV12-4	.	CASSLAQFYGYTF	TGTGCCAGCAGTTTAGCGCAGTTCTATGGCTACACCTTC
16	.	TRBJ2-3	TRBV5-1	.	CASSLVGRTSTDTQYF	TGCGCCAGCAGCTTGGTGGGGCGTACTAGCACAGATACGCAGTATTTT
11	.	TRBJ2-7	TRBV6-1	.	CAFHRVYEQYF	TGTGCCTTTCACAGGGTCTACGAGCAGTACTTC
13	.	TRBJ1-1	TRBV30	.	CAWTPWGGPEAFF	TGTGCCTGGACCCCCTGGGGGGGGCCTGAAGCTTTCTTT
16	.	TRBJ2-1	TRBV4-1	TRBD1	CASSQAPGQDNNEQFF	TGCGCCAGCAGCCAAGCACCGGGACAGGATAACAATGAGCAGTTCTTC
14	.	TRBJ2-7	TRBV29-1	.	CSVVGGTSSYEQYF	TGCAGCGTTGTGGGGGGGACATCCTCCTACGAGCAGTACTTC
12	many	TRBJ2-7	TRBV20-1	.	CSARGETWEQYF	TGCAGTGCTAGAGGGGAAACGTGGGAGCAGTACTTC
16	.	TRBJ2-3	TRBV12-3/TRBV12-4	TRBD2	CASSFPIAGGTDTQYF	TGTGCCAGCAGTTTCCCAATAGCGGGCGGCACAGATACGCAGTATTTT
13	few	TRBJ1-4	TRBV20-1	.	CSASIPGSEKLFF	TGCAGTGCAAGCATACCCGGGAGTGAAAAACTGTTTTTT
14	.	TRBJ2-1	TRBV6-2/TRBV6-3	.	CASSYGQTYNEQFF	TGTGCCAGCAGTTACGGGCAGACGTACAATGAGCAGTTCTTC
15	few	TRBJ2-7	TRBV5-1	.	CASSLGGATPYEQYF	TGCGCCAGCAGCTTGGGGGGGGCTACCCCCTACGAGCAGTACTTC
13	.	TRBJ2-1	TRBV20-1	.	CSASRLADNEQFF	TGCAGTGCTAGTCGTCTAGCCGACAATGAGCAGTTCTTC
15	few	TRBJ1-1	TRBV3-1	TRBD1	CASSHLDRVNTEAFF	TGTGCCAGCAGCCACCTAGACAGGGTGAACACTGAAGCTTTCTTT
13	few	TRBJ1-1	TRBV13	TRBD1	CASSLMDRDEAFF	TGTGCCAGCAGCTTAATGGACAGGGATGAAGCTTTCTTT
13	few	TRBJ2-4	TRBV29-1	.	CSVVVAAKNIQYF	TGCAGCGTTGTGGTAGCGGCAAAAAACATTCAGTACTTC
16	.	TRBJ2-7	TRBV5-1	.	CASSLRVAEPPYEQYF	TGCGCCAGCAGCTTGAGGGTAGCGGAACCCCCCTACGAGCAGTACTTC
15	few	TRBJ1-2	TRBV7-8	.	CASSLSTLGYYGYTF	TGTGCCAGCAGCTTAAGTACTCTGGGGTACTATGGCTACACCTTC
15	.	TRBJ2-1	TRBV30	TRBD2	CAWSVVTSGYNEQFF	TGTGCCTGGAGTGTAGTAACTAGCGGATACAATGAGCAGTTCTTC
16	.	TRBJ1-3	TRBV7-9	.	CASTFYVSRLGNTIYF	TGTGCCAGCACCTTTTACGTCTCCAGACTGGGAAACACCATATATTTT
14	.	TRBJ1-1	TRBV5-1	.	CASSSLDGDTEAFF	TGCGCCAGCAGCTCCCTGGACGGGGACACTGAAGCTTTCTTT
16	.	TRBJ2-7	TRBV7-6	TRBD1	CASSPTGQGLGYEQYF	TGTGCCAGCAGCCCGACGGGACAGGGGTTGGGCTACGAGCAGTACTTC